The rows below give T cell receptor beta chains drawn from one sample of a study of molecular identifiers for immune sequencing clone quantification. TCRdb used MiXCR to reprocess the PCR reads, holding one entry per CDR3 protein. The sample has 350,000 or so distinct CDR3 sequences, over 20% seen once. The sample was naive CD8+ T cells from blood, with Jurkat cell RNA spiked in. The receptors originated from a human donor in good health. Some libraries in this study had Jurkat cell RNA spiked in. Each CDR3 is given with its conserved first and last residue. A D gene is named only where the DNA matches it firmly.

d_call v_call cdr3_aa
TRBD1 TRBV5-6 CASSPGQDNEQYF
. TRBV20-1 CSARDSTYEQYF
. TRBV5-8 CASSPGDPF
TRBD1 TRBV6-2/TRBV6-3 CASSAGQAYTDTQYF
. TRBV10-3 CAKNPCGYTF
. TRBV28 CATYNRNTGELFF
. TRBV27 CASSVLGSNEKLFF
. TRBV6-5 CASSPGQAGEQYF
. TRBV30 CAWSGGESNTGELFF
TRBD2 TRBV12-3/TRBV12-4 CASSLALGGSTYEQYF
TRBD1 TRBV20-1 CSARGDSGDTEAFF
TRBD1 TRBV6-1 CASSAPTGSWDERYF
. TRBV6-5 CASSFWGGKHGDTQYF
TRBD2 TRBV11-2 CASSLLGTSGGYIETQYF
. TRBV5-1 CASSLPSYEQYF
. TRBV7-2 CASSLEGEQFYEQYF
. TRBV6-1 CASREFGQYF
TRBD1 TRBV28 CASSFPTGGGPETQYF